Presented here are 2 T cell receptor beta chains from one specimen sequenced in a study of identical twins listed by TCRdb under 2016. Library preparation was by 5' RACE. This sample was sequenced with an Illumina HiSeq 2000. TCRdb reran the public reads through fastp at Q25 and MiXCR, keeping productive beta chains. Each entry is one CDR3 protein sequence, shown with its most common DNA and genes. Present in this sample are some 590,000 distinct CDR3 sequences, 9% to 10% of which were seen just once. The ten most abundant clones make up roughly 3% of the sample. A further study also used this sample, focusing on yellow fever vaccine responses in identical twins.

Sequencing used PBMCs. The receptors were gathered from a young woman in good health.

This chain joins TRBV14 and TRBJ2-7; TRBD2 matches at 13 bases. The CDR3 extends over 18 amino acids. Trimming cost V 4 bases and J 3 bases; bases outside gene matches: 12. Germline CDR1 reads SGHDN; CDR2 reads FVKESK. The CDR3 DNA reads as TGTGCCAGCAGCCTTTCCGGGACTAGCGGGACTCTCTACTACGAGCAGTACTTC. Its translation: CASSLSGTSGTLYYEQYF.

This clonotype occurred a few times. This chain connects TRBV6-5 to TRBJ2-1; 9 bases match TRBD2. CDR3 length: 19 amino acids. J was trimmed by 7 bases and V by 0 bases; bases with no gene match: 16. Germline V CDR1 and CDR2: MNHEY, SVGAGI. The DNA for the CDR3 is TGTGCCAGCAGTTACTCGATCTCCTCCGCGGGAGGGCCCTCAAATGAGCAGTTCTTC. It is translated as CASSYSISSAGGPSNEQFF.